This TCR beta chain was found in a study of control samples from healthy donors and cancer patients. The CDR3 sequence is 15 residues long. Trimming at V came to 5 bases and at J to 4 bases, leaving 9 bases not matched to a gene. Germline CDR1 and CDR2: LNHDA and SQIVND (reference sequence). The method was immunoSEQ multiplex PCR; TCRdb's version includes in-frame clones alone and lacks a portion of them. The data contain about 160,000 clones, roughly 94% of them singletons. The chain carries TRBV19 and TRBJ1-1; 8 bases line up with TRBD1. The clonotype was recovered from a woman between 40 and 50 years old in good health. The sample consisted of blood. DNA for the CDR3: TGTGCCAGTAGTGACCGCCAGGGGGCAGCCACTGAAGCTTTCTTT. The encoded protein is CASSDRQGAATEAFF.